The 29 T cell receptor beta chains below come from one sample, sequenced in a study of blood T cell repertoires in COVID-19. TCRdb keeps only in-frame clones here, not all; method: immunoSEQ multiplex PCR. The sample records about 370,000 clones, 89% being singletons. Sequencing input: peripheral blood. All receptors derive from a woman in her 30s with COVID-19, enrolled during active disease.

This sequence joins TRBV6-2 or TRBV6-3 and TRBJ2-3; weak D call: TRBD1 (7 bases). CDR3 length: 17 amino acids. Germline V lookup: CDR1 MNHEY, CDR2 SVGEGT. Trimming removed 5 bases from V and 4 bases from J, with 22 bases in between. The CDR3 here is CASSPRVFAGQSDTQYF. The CDR3 DNA reads as TGTGCCAGCAGTCCCCGGGTTTTCGCGGGACAGTCAGATACGCAGTATTTT.

The CDR3 here is CASSLSGRGIGQYF. CDR3 coding DNA: TGTGCCAGCAGTTTATCAGGGCGGGGAATTGGGCAGTACTTC. The chain employs TRBV27 and TRBJ2-7; possibly TRBD2 for D (6 bases). Germline assignment: CDR1 MNHEY and CDR2 SMNVEV (reference sequence). The CDR3 extends over 14 amino acids. V lost 0 bases and J lost 9, with 15 bases in between.

V and J are TRBV7-8 and TRBJ1-4; no reliable D call. The germline CDR1 and CDR2 sequences are SGHVS and FQNEAQ. The V gene lost 1 base and the J gene lost 5 bases, with 11 bases spanning the gap. This CDR3 region has 15 residues. CDR3 protein: CASSLVRGWNEKLFF. DNA of the CDR3: TGTGCCAGCAGCTTAGTTCGGGGATGGAATGAAAAACTGTTTTTT.

This clone has a single count. The chain has TRBV4-3 and TRBJ1-6; maybe TRBD1 (6 bases). CDR1 LGHNA and CDR2 YSLEER come from the germline V gene. CDR3 length: 15 residues. Trimming removed 0 bases at V and 9 bases at J, with 12 bases between. The CDR3 region is CASSQDRGFGSPLHF. DNA of the CDR3: TGCGCCAGCAGCCAAGACAGGGGATTCGGTTCACCCCTCCACTTT.

J is TRBJ2-1 and V is TRBV24-1; 7 bases align to TRBD2. Germline CDR1 is KGHDR and CDR2 is SFDVKD. Trimming removed 5 bases from V and 7 bases from J; junction bases left unmatched: 10. The CDR3 contains 15 residues. The CDR3 here is CATSGVGGPGNEQFF. The CDR3, as DNA: TGTGCCACCAGTGGCGTGGGAGGGCCGGGGAATGAGCAGTTCTTC.

The V and J genes are TRBV6-2 or TRBV6-3 and TRBJ2-1; 10 nucleotides agree with TRBD2. J lost 5 bases, V lost 6 bases, and 7 bases had no gene match. Germline CDR1 and CDR2: MNHEY and SVGEGT. CDR3 length equals 15 residues. The CDR3 is CASSPSGRPHNEQFF. The CDR3 DNA sequence: TGTGCCAGCAGCCCTAGCGGGAGACCCCACAATGAGCAGTTCTTC.

V gene TRBV7-2 combines with J gene TRBJ2-7; D is ambiguous. Germline V gives CDR1 SGHTA, CDR2 FQGNSA. The CDR3 extends over 14 amino acids. Trimming stripped 1 base from V and 4 bases from J, with 11 bases between. CDR3 nucleotides: TGTGCCAGCAGCTTAGATGCCGGTAAATACGAGCAGTACTTC. Translation gives CASSLDAGKYEQYF.

The J gene is TRBJ2-3, the V gene TRBV24-1, with 11 bases lining up with TRBD2. The germline gives CDR1 KGHDR, CDR2 SFDVKD. The CDR3 consists of 20 residues. V was pared by 4 bases and J by 4 bases, with 18 bases of the junction left unmatched. The DNA of the CDR3 is TGTGCCACCAGTGACCTTTCGACCGGGACTAGCGGCCCTCCGGCAGATACGCAGTATTTT. Its protein product is CATSDLSTGTSGPPADTQYF.

Comment on this clone: Other DNA sequences in the same sample also yield this CDR3. The chain has TRBV7-2 and TRBJ1-1; perhaps TRBD1 as D (6 bases). With 2 bases removed from V and 1 base from J, the gap between germline ends came to 11 bases. Germline values: CDR1 SGHTA, CDR2 FQGNSA. The CDR3 consists of 15 residues. This CDR3 is CASSLRAGENTEAFF. CDR3 in DNA: TGTGCCAGCAGCTTAAGGGCAGGGGAGAACACTGAAGCTTTCTTT.

The rearrangement joins TRBV4-3 to TRBJ2-7, with TRBD2 matching 10 bases. The CDR3 runs 16 residues. Germline V CDR1 and CDR2: LGHNA, YSLEER. V dropped 1 base and J dropped 2; count of bases not matched to a gene: 5. The CDR3, as DNA: TGCGCCAGCAGCCAAGGAATAGCGGGGGGTACCTACGAGCAGTACTTC. It encodes CASSQGIAGGTYEQYF.

This chain links TRBV19 with TRBJ2-1, with TRBD2 matching 11 bases. The germline V gene has CDR1 LNHDA and CDR2 SQIVND (reference sequence). The CDR3 consists of 15 residues. V was clipped by 5 bases and J by 5 bases; unmatched bases: 5. The CDR3 bases are TGTGCCAGTAGTGCCGGGACTAGCGGCAACAATGAGCAGTTCTTC. It is translated as CASSAGTSGNNEQFF.

V usage is TRBV4-1 and J usage is TRBJ2-3; 7 bases align to TRBD1. The length of the CDR3 is 15 residues. J lost 3 bases, V lost 4 bases, and 7 bases had no gene match. Germline V gene data show CDR1 as MGHRA and CDR2 as YSYEKL. The CDR3 sequence is CASSPGTVWTDTQYF. In nucleotides, the CDR3 is TGCGCCAGCAGCCCCGGGACAGTTTGGACAGATACGCAGTATTTT.

DNA for the CDR3: TGTGCCAGCAGCCCCGGACTAGCGCGCACAGATACGCAGTATTTT. Translated, it gives CASSPGLARTDTQYF. This sequence joins TRBV11-3 and TRBJ2-3, with TRBD2 identical over 9 bases. Germline CDR1 reads SGHNT; CDR2 reads YENEEA. CDR3 length equals 15 residues. V lost 5 bases to trimming and J lost 1 base; unmatched junction nucleotides: 4. Using reference TRBV11-3 and TRBJ2-3 for the parts outside the CDR3, the full variable domain is EAGVVQSPRYKIIEKKQPVAFWCNPISGHNTLYWYLQNLGQGPELLIRYENEEAVDDSQLPKDRFSAERLKGVDSTLKIQPAELGDSAVYLCASSPGLARTDTQYFGPGTRLTVL.

V usage is TRBV19 and J usage is TRBJ2-3, with 9 bases identical to TRBD2. CDR1 is LNHDA, CDR2 SQIVND, per germline (reference sequence). V was clipped by 5 bases and J by 0 bases; unmatched bases: 6. This CDR3 region has 16 residues. CDR3 residues: CASSFRGGASTDTQYF. The CDR3 nucleotides read TGTGCCAGTAGTTTCCGCGGGGGGGCGAGCACAGATACGCAGTATTTT.

The J gene is TRBJ2-1, the V gene TRBV10-1; 7 bases map to TRBD1. This CDR3 region has 14 residues. CDR1 and CDR2 (germline): WNHNN, SYGVQD (reference sequence). V was clipped by 3 bases and J by 7 bases; unmatched bases: 6. The CDR3 nucleotides are TGCGCCAGCAGTGATTCGGGGACAGCTAATGAGCAGTTCTTC. Protein: CASSDSGTANEQFF.

The chain employs TRBV7-2 and TRBJ1-6, with D possibly TRBD1 on 5 matching bases. This CDR3 spans 12 amino acids. Germline-derived CDR1 and CDR2 are SGHTA and FQGNSA. V shed 6 bases and J shed 7 bases, with 7 bases lying between them. The CDR3 coding sequence is TGTGCCAGCAGTTACAGGAATTCACCCCTCCACTTT. Protein: CASSYRNSPLHF.

The genes are TRBV11-3 and TRBJ2-3; a weak D match, TRBD2 (5 bases). Trimming removed 8 bases from V and 0 bases from J, with 12 bases in between. The CDR3 length is 14 residues. CDR1 is SGHNT, CDR2 YENEEA, per germline. CDR3 in DNA: TGTGCCAGCGCCCTAGCTGCTAGCACAGATACGCAGTATTTT. Its translation is CASALAASTDTQYF.

The rearrangement joins TRBV18 to TRBJ1-4, with a tentative D call TRBD1 (5 bases). The ends were cut back, 6 bases at V and 6 bases at J, with 14 bases in the middle. The germline V gene encodes CDR1 KGHSH and CDR2 LQKENI. The CDR3 contains 14 residues. The CDR3 loop is CASSTNGGDEKLFF. CDR3 nucleotide sequence: TGTGCCAGCTCCACCAACGGGGGGGATGAAAAACTGTTTTTT.

The chain is built from TRBV9 and TRBJ2-3; tentatively, D is TRBD2 (7 bases). V was cut by 6 bases and J by 1 base, with 21 bases left in between. This CDR3 region has 17 residues. Germline lookup yields CDR1 SGDLS and CDR2 YYNGEE. The CDR3 protein is CASTHAIWGGRTDTQYF. In DNA form, the CDR3 reads TGTGCCAGCACCCACGCCATTTGGGGGGGGCGCACAGATACGCAGTATTTT.

The CDR3 bases are TGTGCCAGCAGCTTGACAGACAGTCTAGGGGCTTACGAGCAGTACTTC. It yields the protein CASSLTDSLGAYEQYF. The chain employs TRBV5-5 and TRBJ2-7; possibly TRBD1 for D (5 bases). The CDR3 is 16 amino acids. Germline V gene data show CDR1 as SGHKS and CDR2 as YYEKEE (reference sequence). V lost 1 base to trimming and J lost 4 bases, with 18 bases between them.

V usage is TRBV7-9 and J usage is TRBJ1-3, with D perhaps TRBD1 (5 bases). Germline CDR1 SEHNR, CDR2 FQNEAQ (reference sequence). Trimming left V 5 bases short and J 3 bases short, with 20 bases between. The CDR3 has 17 amino acids. The CDR3 DNA reads TGTGCCAGCAGCAGCAGCTTGCAGGGCTTCTATGGAAACACCATATATTTT. Its protein is CASSSSLQGFYGNTIYF.

The chain recombines TRBV6-1 with TRBJ2-7; D is possibly TRBD2 (6 bases). The V end was cut by 1 base, the J end by 1 base, with 8 bases between. Germline-derived CDR1 and CDR2 are MNHNS and SASEGT. The CDR3 has 14 amino acids. CDR3 bases: TGTGCCAGCAGTGAAGAGGGAGGTTCCTACGAGCAGTACTTC. It yields the protein CASSEEGGSYEQYF.

The chain joins TRBV5-4 to TRBJ1-1; 10 bases fit TRBD1. The CDR3 runs 18 residues. CDR1 and CDR2 from the germline V gene are SGHNT and YYREEE (reference sequence). Trimming at V came to 4 bases and at J to 3 bases, leaving 15 bases not matched to a gene. CDR3 DNA sequence: TGTGCCAGCAGCGTGAGGACAGGGGGATTGGGGCCGGACACTGAAGCTTTCTTT. Translating it yields CASSVRTGGLGPDTEAFF. Complete variable domain (other parts from reference TRBV5-4 and TRBJ1-1): ETGVTQSPTHLIKTRGQQVTLRCSSQSGHNTVSWYQQALGQGPQFIFQYYREEENGRGNFPPRFSGLQFPNYSSELNVNALELDDSALYLCASSVRTGGLGPDTEAFFGQGTRLTVV.

This clone showed up just once. The CDR3 DNA is TGTGCCAGCAGCCCTAAGGGGGTGACTGAAGCTTTCTTT. It is translated as CASSPKGVTEAFF. The chain has TRBV7-9 and TRBJ1-1; tentative D call: TRBD1 (6 bases). Per germline, CDR1 SEHNR and CDR2 FQNEAQ (reference sequence). This CDR3 contains 13 residues. Trimming shortened V by 5 bases and J by 5 bases, and 12 bases separated the two germline ends.

The CDR3 loop is CASSSSLAGGQDYEQYV. The CDR3 DNA follows: TGTGCCAGCAGCTCTTCACTAGCGGGAGGGCAGGACTACGAGCAGTACGTC. The rearrangement uses TRBV7-9 and TRBJ2-7; 13 bases line up with TRBD2. The CDR3 consists of 17 residues. The V gene's germline CDR1 is SEHNR and CDR2 FQNEAQ (reference sequence). The ends lost 4 bases at V and 3 bases at J; junction bases unmatched: 9.

The gene calls are TRBV25-1 and TRBJ2-7; tentative D call: TRBD2 (5 bases). The CDR3 consists of 13 residues. Between the trimmed V and J ends, which lost 6 bases and 3 bases, there was a span of 12 bases. Per germline, CDR1 MGHDK and CDR2 SYGVNS. Here the CDR3 DNA reads TGTGCCAGCAGCCCCGGAGGCCTCTACGAGCAGTACGTC. This sequence encodes CASSPGGLYEQYV.

The chain recombines TRBV28 with TRBJ2-3, with 10 bases that match TRBD2. Unmatched junction bases numbered 10, after V lost 6 bases and J lost 4 bases. The CDR3 sequence is 16 residues long. CDR1 is MDHEN and CDR2 is SYDVKM in the germline V gene. The CDR3 DNA sequence: TGTGCCAGCAGCTTTATAGCGGGGGGCGGGGCAGATACGCAGTATTTT. As protein: CASSFIAGGGADTQYF.

The chain links TRBV6-4 to TRBJ2-1; 8 nucleotides line up with TRBD2. Germline assignment: CDR1 MRHNA and CDR2 SNTAGT. This CDR3 region has 15 residues. After removal of 3 bases from V and 6 bases from J, the junction contained 7 bases not matched to a gene. Here the CDR3 reads CASSEGTSLSNEQFF. The CDR3 DNA is TGTGCCAGCAGTGAGGGGACTAGTTTAAGCAATGAGCAGTTCTTC.

This chain joins TRBV9 and TRBJ2-7; D unclear. The ends were cut back, 2 bases at V and 6 bases at J, with 9 bases in the middle. The CDR3 contains 12 residues. Germline CDR1 reads SGDLS; CDR2 reads YYNGEE. The CDR3 protein is CASSVSPPEQYV. CDR3 sequence (DNA): TGTGCCAGCAGCGTCTCCCCCCCCGAGCAGTACGTC.